The 3 T cell receptor beta chains below all came from one sample that was sequenced in a study of blood T cell repertoires in COVID-19 (dated by TCRdb to about 2020). The library relied on the immunoSEQ multiplex PCR assay. TCRdb limited this immuneACCESS table to in-frame rearrangements with V and J called. A share of clones is missing; checked studies link under half to unresolved V genes, and the rest is unexplained. Counted in this sample were roughly 670,000 clones; over 80% of them appeared once. Over 0.2% of the sample goes to the ten largest clones. The source material was peripheral blood. Source of these receptors: a woman in her late teens or twenties with acute or convalescent COVID-19.

This chain connects TRBV5-4 to TRBJ2-7; a possible D gene is TRBD2 (5 bases). From germline, CDR1 is SGHNT and CDR2 YYREEE (reference sequence). Trimming took off 4 bases at V and 3 bases at J, with 20 bases between the two ends. The CDR3 length is 16 residues. The CDR3, as DNA: TGTGCCAGCAGCAGGAAAACTAGTTCCCACCTCTACGAGCAGTACTTC. It encodes CASSRKTSSHLYEQYF.

The chain couples TRBV5-5 to TRBJ2-7; TRBD1 aligns across 8 bases. V was pared by 4 bases and J by 6 bases, with 9 bases of the junction left unmatched. There are 14 residues in the CDR3. Looked up from germline, CDR1 is SGHKS and CDR2 is YYEKEE (reference sequence). Here the CDR3 DNA reads TGTGCCAGCAGCCGCAGGGGGCAGTCTTCCGAGCAGTACTTC. Amino acids: CASSRRGQSSEQYF.

Details on this clone: The junction departs from the called germline gene at one end, perhaps through a read error. The chain has TRBV20-1 and TRBJ1-2; D might be TRBD1 (5 bases). Germline CDR1 DFQATT, CDR2 SNEGSKA (reference sequence). The CDR3 extends over 9 amino acids. The CDR3 nucleotides read TGCAGTGCTTTACAGGTCGACGCCTTC. This encodes CSALQVDAF.